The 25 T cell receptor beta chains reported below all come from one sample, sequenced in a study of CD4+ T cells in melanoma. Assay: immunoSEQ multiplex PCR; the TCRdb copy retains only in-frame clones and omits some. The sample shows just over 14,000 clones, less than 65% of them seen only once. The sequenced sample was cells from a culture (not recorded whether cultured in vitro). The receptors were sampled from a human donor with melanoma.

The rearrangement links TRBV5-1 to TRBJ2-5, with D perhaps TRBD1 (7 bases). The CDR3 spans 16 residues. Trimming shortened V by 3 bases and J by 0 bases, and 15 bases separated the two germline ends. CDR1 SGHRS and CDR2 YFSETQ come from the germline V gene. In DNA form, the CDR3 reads TGCGCCAGCAGCTGGGCCCCAGGGGGGTACCAAGAGACCCAGTACTTC. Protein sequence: CASSWAPGGYQETQYF.

The CDR3 is CASSLAGGRTDTQYF. The CDR3 DNA reads TGTGCCAGCAGCTTAGCAGGGGGGAGGACAGATACGCAGTATTTT. The J gene is TRBJ2-3, the V gene TRBV7-2; either TRBD1 or TRBD2 may fit D (6 bases each). Germline V lookup: CDR1 SGHTA, CDR2 FQGNSA. The CDR3 sequence is 15 residues long. The V end was cut by 0 bases, the J end by 3 bases, with 10 bases between.

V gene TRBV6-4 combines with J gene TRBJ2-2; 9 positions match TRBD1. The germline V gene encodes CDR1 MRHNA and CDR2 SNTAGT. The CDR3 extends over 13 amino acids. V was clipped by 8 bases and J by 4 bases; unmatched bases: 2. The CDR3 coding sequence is TGTGCCAGCGGGACAGGGATCACCGGGGAGCTGTTTTTT. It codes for CASGTGITGELFF.

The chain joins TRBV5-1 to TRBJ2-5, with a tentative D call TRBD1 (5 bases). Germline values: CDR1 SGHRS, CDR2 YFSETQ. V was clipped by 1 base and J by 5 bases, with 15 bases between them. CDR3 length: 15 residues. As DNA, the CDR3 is TGCGCCAGCAGCTTGAATAATAAGGGGCCGGAGACCCAGTACTTC. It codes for CASSLNNKGPETQYF.

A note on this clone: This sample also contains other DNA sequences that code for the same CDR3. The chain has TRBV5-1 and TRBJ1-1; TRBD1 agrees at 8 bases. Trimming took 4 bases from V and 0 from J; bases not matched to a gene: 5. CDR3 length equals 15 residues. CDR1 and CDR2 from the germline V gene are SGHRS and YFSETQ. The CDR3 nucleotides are TGCGCCAGCAGCCCAGACAGGGGACTGAACACTGAAGCTTTCTTT. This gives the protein CASSPDRGLNTEAFF.

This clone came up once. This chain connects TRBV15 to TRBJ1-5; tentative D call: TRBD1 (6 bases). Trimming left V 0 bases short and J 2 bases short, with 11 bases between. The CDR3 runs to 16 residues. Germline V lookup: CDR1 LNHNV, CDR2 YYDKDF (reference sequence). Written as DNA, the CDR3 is TGTGCCACCAGCAGAGATAGGGCAGGGGGCAATCAGCCCCAGCATTTT. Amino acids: CATSRDRAGGNQPQHF.

The CDR3 loop is CAWWPNYNSPLHF. For the CDR3, the DNA is TGTGCCTGGTGGCCAAACTATAATTCACCCCTCCACTTT. The rearrangement links TRBV30 to TRBJ1-6; D is uncertain. V lost 5 bases and J 3 bases, leaving 8 bases between the germline ends. This CDR3 has 13 residues. Germline CDR1 is GTSNPN and CDR2 is SVGIG (reference sequence).

CDR3 amino acids: CASSESDRANQPQHF. Written as DNA, the CDR3 is TGTGCCAGCAGTGAAAGCGACAGGGCCAATCAGCCCCAGCATTTT. The chain combines TRBV6-1 with TRBJ1-5; 7 bases fit TRBD1. V was clipped by 2 bases and J by 3 bases; unmatched bases: 4. Germline V gene sequence: CDR1 MNHNS, CDR2 SASEGT. CDR3 size: 15 residues.

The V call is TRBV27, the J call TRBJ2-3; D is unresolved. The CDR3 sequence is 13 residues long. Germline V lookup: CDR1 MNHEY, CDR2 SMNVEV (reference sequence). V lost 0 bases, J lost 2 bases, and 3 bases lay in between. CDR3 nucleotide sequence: TGTGCCAGCAGTTTATCGTACACAGATACGCAGTATTTT. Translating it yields CASSLSYTDTQYF.

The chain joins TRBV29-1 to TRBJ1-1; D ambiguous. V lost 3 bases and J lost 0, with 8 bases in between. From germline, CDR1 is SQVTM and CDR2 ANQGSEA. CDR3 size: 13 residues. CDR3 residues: CSVERDMNTEAFF. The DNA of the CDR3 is TGCAGCGTTGAGCGCGACATGAACACTGAAGCTTTCTTT.

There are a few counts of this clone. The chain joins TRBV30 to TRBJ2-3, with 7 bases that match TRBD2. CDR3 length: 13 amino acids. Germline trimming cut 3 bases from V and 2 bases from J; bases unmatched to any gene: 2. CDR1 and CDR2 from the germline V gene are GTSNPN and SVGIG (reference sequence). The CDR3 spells CAWSRGDTDTQYF. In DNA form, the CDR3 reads TGTGCCTGGAGCCGGGGGGACACAGATACGCAGTATTTT.

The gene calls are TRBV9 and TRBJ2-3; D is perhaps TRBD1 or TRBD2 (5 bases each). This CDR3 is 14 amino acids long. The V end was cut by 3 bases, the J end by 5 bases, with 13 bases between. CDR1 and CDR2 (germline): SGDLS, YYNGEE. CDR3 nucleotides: TGTGCCAGCAGCGAGGCCCGGGGCCGAGATACGCAGTATTTT. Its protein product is CASSEARGRDTQYF.

CDR3 coding DNA: TGTGCCAGCAGCCTCGGACAGGGCGGTTTCGCAGTCTATGGCTACACCTTC. This codes for CASSLGQGGFAVYGYTF. The chain links TRBV5-4 to TRBJ1-2; 8 bases are a match to TRBD1. CDR3 size: 17 residues. Per the germline V gene, CDR1 is SGHNT and CDR2 is YYREEE (reference sequence). J was trimmed by 4 bases and V by 4 bases; bases with no gene match: 15. The full variable domain, in which reference TRBV5-4 and TRBJ1-2 provide the parts outside the CDR3, is ETGVTQSPTHLIKTRGQQVTLRCSSQSGHNTVSWYQQALGQGPQFIFQYYREEENGRGNFPPRFSGLQFPNYSSELNVNALELDDSALYLCASSLGQGGFAVYGYTFGSGTRLTVV.

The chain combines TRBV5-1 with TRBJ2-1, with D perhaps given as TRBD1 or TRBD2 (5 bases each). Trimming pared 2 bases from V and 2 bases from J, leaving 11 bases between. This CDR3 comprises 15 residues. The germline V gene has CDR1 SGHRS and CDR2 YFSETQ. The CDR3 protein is CASSLGGGTYNEQFF. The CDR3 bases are TGCGCCAGCAGCTTAGGTGGGGGTACCTACAATGAGCAGTTCTTC.

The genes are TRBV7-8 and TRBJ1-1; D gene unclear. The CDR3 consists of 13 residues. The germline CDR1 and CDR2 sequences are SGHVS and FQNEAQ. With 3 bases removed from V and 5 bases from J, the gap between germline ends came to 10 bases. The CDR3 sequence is CASSFAGVTEAFF. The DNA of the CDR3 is TGTGCCAGCAGCTTCGCGGGAGTTACTGAAGCTTTCTTT.

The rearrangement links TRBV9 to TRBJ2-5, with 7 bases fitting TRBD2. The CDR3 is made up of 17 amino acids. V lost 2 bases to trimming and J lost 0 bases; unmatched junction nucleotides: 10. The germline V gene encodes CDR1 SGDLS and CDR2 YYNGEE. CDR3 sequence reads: CASSVHGTTTYQETQYF. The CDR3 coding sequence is TGTGCCAGCAGCGTTCACGGGACTACAACGTACCAAGAGACCCAGTACTTC.

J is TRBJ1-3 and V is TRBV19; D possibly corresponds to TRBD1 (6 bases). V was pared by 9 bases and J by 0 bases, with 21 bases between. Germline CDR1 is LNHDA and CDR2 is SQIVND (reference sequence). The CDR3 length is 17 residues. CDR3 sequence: CASQNREKGTSGNTIYF. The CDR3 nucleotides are TGTGCCAGCCAAAACAGGGAAAAGGGAACCTCTGGAAACACCATATATTTT.

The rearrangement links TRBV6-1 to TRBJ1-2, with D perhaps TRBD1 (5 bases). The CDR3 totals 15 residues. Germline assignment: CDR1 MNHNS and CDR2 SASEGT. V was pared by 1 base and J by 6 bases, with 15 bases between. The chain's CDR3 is CASSEGRGLGHGYTF. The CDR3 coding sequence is TGTGCCAGCAGTGAAGGTAGGGGACTGGGCCATGGCTACACCTTC.

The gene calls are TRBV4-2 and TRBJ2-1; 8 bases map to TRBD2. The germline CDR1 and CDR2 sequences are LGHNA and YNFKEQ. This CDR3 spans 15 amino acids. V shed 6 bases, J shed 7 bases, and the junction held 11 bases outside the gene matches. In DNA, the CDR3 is TGTGCCAGCAGGACGGGGGGGCGGTCGGCGAATGAGCAGTTCTTC. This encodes CASRTGGRSANEQFF.

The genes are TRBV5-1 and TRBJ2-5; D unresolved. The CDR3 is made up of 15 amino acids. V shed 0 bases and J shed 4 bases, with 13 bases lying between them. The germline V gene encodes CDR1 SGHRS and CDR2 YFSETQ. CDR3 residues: CASSLESLTLETQYF. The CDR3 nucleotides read TGCGCCAGCAGCTTGGAGTCACTAACCCTAGAGACCCAGTACTTC. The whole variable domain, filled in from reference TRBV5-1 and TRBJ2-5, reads KAGVTQTPRYLIKTRGQQVTLSCSPISGHRSVSWYQQTPGQGLQFLFEYFSETQRNKGNFPGRFSGRQFSNSRSEMNVSTLELGDSALYLCASSLESLTLETQYFGPGTRLLVL.

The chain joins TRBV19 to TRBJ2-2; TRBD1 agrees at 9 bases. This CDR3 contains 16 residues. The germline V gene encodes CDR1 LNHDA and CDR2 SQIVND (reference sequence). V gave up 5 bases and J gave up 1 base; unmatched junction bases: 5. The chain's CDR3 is CASSPWGQGNTGELFF. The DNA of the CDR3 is TGTGCCAGTAGTCCTTGGGGACAGGGGAACACCGGGGAGCTGTTTTTT.

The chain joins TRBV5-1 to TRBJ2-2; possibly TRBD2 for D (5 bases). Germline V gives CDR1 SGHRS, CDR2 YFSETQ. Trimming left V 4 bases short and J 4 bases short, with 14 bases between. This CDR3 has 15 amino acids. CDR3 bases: TGCGCCAGCAGCCTGCGGGCTAGCAGCACCGGGGAGCTGTTTTTT. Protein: CASSLRASSTGELFF.

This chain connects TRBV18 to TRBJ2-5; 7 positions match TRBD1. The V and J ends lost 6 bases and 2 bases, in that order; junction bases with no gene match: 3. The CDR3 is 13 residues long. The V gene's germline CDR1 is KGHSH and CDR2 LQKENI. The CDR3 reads CASSRDRQETQYF. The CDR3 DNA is TGTGCCAGCTCCAGGGACAGACAAGAGACCCAGTACTTC.

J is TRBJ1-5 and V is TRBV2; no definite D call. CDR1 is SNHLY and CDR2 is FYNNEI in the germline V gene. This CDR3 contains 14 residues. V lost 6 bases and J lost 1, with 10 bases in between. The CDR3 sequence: CASRGSWSNQPQHF. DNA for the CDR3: TGTGCCAGCAGGGGAAGTTGGAGCAATCAGCCCCAGCATTTT.

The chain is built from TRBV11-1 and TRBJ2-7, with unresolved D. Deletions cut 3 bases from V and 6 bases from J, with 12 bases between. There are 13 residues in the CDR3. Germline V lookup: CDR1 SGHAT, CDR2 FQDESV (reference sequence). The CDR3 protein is CASSFYLSGEQYF. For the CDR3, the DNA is TGTGCCAGCAGCTTTTACCTATCCGGCGAGCAGTACTTC. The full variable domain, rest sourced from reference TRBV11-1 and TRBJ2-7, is EAEVAQSPRYKITEKSQAVAFWCDPISGHATLYWYRQILGQGPELLVQFQDESVVDDSQLPKDRFSAERLKGVDSTLKIQPAELGDSAMYLCASSFYLSGEQYFGPGTRLTVT.